This T cell receptor beta chain was sequenced during a study of cytomegalovirus exposure and HLA in healthy donors. Study background: Approximately 170 million T cells yielded 100 million or so unique TCR beta sequences in earlier analysis. Notes on the study in general: Several of the most significant clusters appeared, in a later analysis, to be linked to common viral pathogens.

Germline CDR1 SGHNT, CDR2 YYREEE (reference sequence). Germline trimming cut 6 bases from V and 2 bases from J; bases unmatched to any gene: 14. The CDR3 loop spans 17 amino acids. PCR amplification relied on 60 Vbeta primers (plus 13 Jbeta primers). Profiled with immunoSEQ multiplex PCR; TCRdb holds only in-frame clones, not every one. The profile covers 65,000 to 85,000 clones, with around 84% appearing a single time and 2% to 2.5% taken by the ten largest. A word on this clone: What it binds is not known.

Material for sequencing was PBMCs. The sequence was obtained from a woman aged 50 to 65 in good health and CMV-seronegative. The chain is built from TRBV5-4 and TRBJ1-2, with 9 bases aligning to TRBD1. CDR3 sequence reads: CASMMNRGRKSNYGYTF. The CDR3 DNA follows: TGTGCCAGCATGATGAACAGGGGGCGCAAATCGAACTATGGCTACACCTTC.